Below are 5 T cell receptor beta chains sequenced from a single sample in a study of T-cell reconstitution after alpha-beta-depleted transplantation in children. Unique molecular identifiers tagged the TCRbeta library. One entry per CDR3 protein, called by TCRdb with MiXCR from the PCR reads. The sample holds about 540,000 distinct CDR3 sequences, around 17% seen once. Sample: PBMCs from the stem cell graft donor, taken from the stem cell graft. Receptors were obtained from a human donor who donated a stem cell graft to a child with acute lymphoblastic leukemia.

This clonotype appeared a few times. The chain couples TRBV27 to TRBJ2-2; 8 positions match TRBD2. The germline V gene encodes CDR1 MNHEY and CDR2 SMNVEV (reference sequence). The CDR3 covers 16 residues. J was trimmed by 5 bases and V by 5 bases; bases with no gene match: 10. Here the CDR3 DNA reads TGTGCCAGCAGTCTCGGACTAGCTCTTAGTACCGGGGAGCTGTTTTTT. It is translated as CASSLGLALSTGELFF.

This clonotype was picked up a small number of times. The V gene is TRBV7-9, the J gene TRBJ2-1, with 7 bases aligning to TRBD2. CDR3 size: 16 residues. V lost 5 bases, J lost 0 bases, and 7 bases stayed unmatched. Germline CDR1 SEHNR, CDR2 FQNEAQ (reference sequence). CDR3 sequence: CASSDTSVSSYNEQFF. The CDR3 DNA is TGTGCCAGCAGCGACACTAGCGTCAGCTCCTACAATGAGCAGTTCTTC.

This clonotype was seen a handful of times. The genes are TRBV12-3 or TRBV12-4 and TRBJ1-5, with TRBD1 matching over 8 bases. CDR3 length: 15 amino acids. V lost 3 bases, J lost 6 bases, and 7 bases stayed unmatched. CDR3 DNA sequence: TGTGCCAGCAGTTTGATAGCAGGGGGCAGTCAGCCCCAGCATTTT. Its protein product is CASSLIAGGSQPQHF.

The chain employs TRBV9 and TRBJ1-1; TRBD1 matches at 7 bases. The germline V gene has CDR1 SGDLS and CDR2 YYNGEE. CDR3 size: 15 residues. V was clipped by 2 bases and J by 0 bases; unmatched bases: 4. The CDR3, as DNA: TGTGCCAGCAGCGTTATGCAGGGGGTGAACACTGAAGCTTTCTTT. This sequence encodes CASSVMQGVNTEAFF.

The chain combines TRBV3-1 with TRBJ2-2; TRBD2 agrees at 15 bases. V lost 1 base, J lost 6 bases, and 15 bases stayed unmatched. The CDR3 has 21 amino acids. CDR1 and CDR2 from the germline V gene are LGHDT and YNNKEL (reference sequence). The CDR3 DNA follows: TGTGCCAGCAGCCAAGTATACCCAGGACTAGCGGGAGGGCCAAGCGCCGGGGAGCTGTTTTTT. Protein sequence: CASSQVYPGLAGGPSAGELFF.